This is a list of T cell receptor beta chains from one sample in a study of cytomegalovirus exposure and HLA in healthy donors. TCRdb keeps only in-frame clones here, not all; method: immunoSEQ multiplex PCR. The sample has 55,000 to 70,000 clones, about 81% seen once. The source material was PBMCs. Receptors were obtained from a woman in her thirties in good health and CMV-seronegative. CDR3s include the opening cysteine and the closing phenylalanine or tryptophan. A D gene is named only where the DNA matches it firmly. Clone size, where shown, is once, few, many, or a class for clones that have expanded.

cdr3_aa | cdr3_nt | j_call | d_call | clone_size | v_call
CASRGANAEAFF | TGTGCCAGCCGGGGGGCAAACGCTGAAGCTTTCTTT | TRBJ1-1 | . | . | TRBV2
CASSSARQGWHQPQHF | TGTGCCAGCAGTTCCGCGCGACAGGGATGGCATCAGCCCCAGCATTTT | TRBJ1-5 | TRBD1 | . | TRBV28
CASSPGLGRGHEQYF | TGTGCCAGCAGCCCGGGTCTAGGTAGGGGTCACGAGCAGTACTTC | TRBJ2-7 | . | . | TRBV7-7
CASTLDRVAEAFF | TGTGCCAGCACCCTAGACAGGGTCGCTGAAGCTTTCTTT | TRBJ1-1 | TRBD1 | few | TRBV7-2
CASSSRGTGREKLFF | TGTGCCAGCAGCTCGCGTGGGACAGGGAGGGAAAAACTGTTTTTT | TRBJ1-4 | TRBD1 | . | TRBV13
CASTYENTEAFF | TGTGCCAGCACCTACGAAAACACTGAAGCTTTCTTT | TRBJ1-1 | . | . | TRBV5-6
CASSRPGTVGYTF | TGTGCCAGCAGTCGTCCCGGGACAGTTGGCTACACCTTC | TRBJ1-2 | TRBD1 | once | TRBV25-1
CASSLQGSYNEQFF | TGTGCCAGCAGCTTACAGGGCTCCTACAATGAGCAGTTCTTC | TRBJ2-1 | . | . | TRBV5-4
CSKATSSYNEQFF | TGCAGCAAGGCCACTAGCTCCTACAATGAGCAGTTCTTC | TRBJ2-1 | . | once | TRBV29-1
CAWSLARTRGKETQYF | TGTGCCTGGAGTCTTGCTAGGACTAGGGGGAAAGAGACCCAGTACTTC | TRBJ2-5 | . | once | TRBV30
CASKRQGANTGELFF | TGTGCCAGCAAACGACAGGGGGCGAACACCGGGGAGCTGTTTTTT | TRBJ2-2 | TRBD1 | . | TRBV2
CASSLDRDHEQYF | TGCGCCAGCAGCTTAGACAGGGATCACGAGCAGTACTTC | TRBJ2-7 | TRBD1 | . | TRBV5-1
CASAGERDQPQHF | TGTGCCAGCGCAGGGGAGAGGGATCAGCCCCAGCATTTT | TRBJ1-5 | . | . | TRBV9
CASRGTGSTDTQYF | TGTGCCAGCAGAGGGACAGGGAGCACAGATACGCAGTATTTT | TRBJ2-3 | TRBD1 | . | TRBV7-9
CASSLGQGSYEQYF | TGTGCCAGCAGCTTGGGACAGGGATCCTACGAGCAGTACTTC | TRBJ2-7 | TRBD1 | . | TRBV5-4
CASSPLGQPEAFF | TGTGCCAGCTCACCACTTGGACAACCTGAAGCTTTCTTT | TRBJ1-1 | . | . | TRBV18
CAISPGQGAVSNQPQHF | TGTGCCATCAGTCCCGGACAGGGGGCCGTTAGCAATCAGCCCCAGCATTTT | TRBJ1-5 | TRBD1 | . | TRBV10-3
CASSHTTSGRAYNEQFF | TGTGCCAGCAGCCATACGACTAGCGGGAGGGCTTACAATGAGCAGTTCTTC | TRBJ2-1 | TRBD2 | . | TRBV14
CASSIGSSGSGTGELFF | TGTGCCAGTAGTATAGGGTCTAGCGGCTCGGGCACCGGGGAGCTGTTTTTT | TRBJ2-2 | TRBD2 | . | TRBV19
CASSFQGRTEAFF | TGTGCCAGCAGTTTTCAGGGGAGAACTGAAGCTTTCTTT | TRBJ1-1 | . | . | TRBV28
CASSLSNYHTGELFF | TGTGCCAGCAGTTTATCGAACTACCACACCGGGGAGCTGTTTTTT | TRBJ2-2 | . | . | TRBV27
CASSFTGDEQYF | TGTGCCAGCAGCTTTACAGGGGACGAGCAGTACTTC | TRBJ2-7 | TRBD1 | once | TRBV11-2
CASSPSWTANTEAFF | TGTGCCAGCAGTCCTTCCTGGACAGCAAACACTGAAGCTTTCTTT | TRBJ1-1 | . | . | TRBV27
CASTPGTAITDTQYF | TGTGCCAGCACCCCAGGGACAGCCATCACAGATACGCAGTATTTT | TRBJ2-3 | TRBD1 | . | TRBV27
CASSIPGNTDTQYF | TGTGCCAGTAGTATACCCGGGAACACAGATACGCAGTATTTT | TRBJ2-3 | . | few | TRBV19
CASSYVQGAQTEAFF | TGTGCCAGCAGCTACGTACAGGGGGCGCAGACTGAAGCTTTCTTT | TRBJ1-1 | . | . | TRBV21-1
CASSPRYSGTTDTQYF | TGTGCCAGCAGCCCTAGGTATAGCGGGACCACAGATACGCAGTATTTT | TRBJ2-3 | TRBD2 | . | TRBV7-8
CASSVGGTSGRMVGNEQFF | TGTGCCAGCAGCGTAGGAGGGACTAGCGGGAGAATGGTGGGGAATGAGCAGTTCTTC | TRBJ2-1 | TRBD2 | . | TRBV9
CASSLERNTGELFF | TGTGCCAGCAGCTTAGAGAGGAACACCGGGGAGCTGTTTTTT | TRBJ2-2 | . | once | TRBV7-2
CASSRIDRMTEETQYF | TGTGCCAGTAGTAGAATTGACAGGATGACCGAAGAGACCCAGTACTTC | TRBJ2-5 | . | few | TRBV19
CASEAGGLYEQYF | TGTGCCAGCGAAGCGGGAGGTCTCTACGAGCAGTACTTC | TRBJ2-7 | TRBD2 | . | TRBV6-6
CASSARGPRETQYF | TGTGCCAGCAGCGCCAGGGGGCCCAGGGAGACCCAGTACTTC | TRBJ2-5 | TRBD1 | . | TRBV7-3
CASSLQRTLSTDTQYF | TGTGCCAGCAGCCTTCAACGGACACTTAGCACAGATACGCAGTATTTT | TRBJ2-3 | . | . | TRBV7-2
CASSGTGGWRETQYF | TGCGCCAGCAGCGGGACAGGGGGATGGCGAGAGACCCAGTACTTC | TRBJ2-5 | TRBD1 | . | TRBV5-1
CASSSNSMGITQQFF | TGTGCCAGCAGCTCGAATTCTATGGGCATTACACAGCAGTTCTTC | TRBJ2-1 | . | . | TRBV7-3
CASSLSLAGGNEQFF | TGTGCCAGCAGTTTATCGCTAGCGGGAGGGAATGAGCAGTTCTTC | TRBJ2-1 | TRBD2 | few | TRBV27
CAWSTIKGQAMGGYTF | TGTGCCTGGAGTACAATCAAAGGACAGGCCATGGGTGGCTACACCTTC | TRBJ1-2 | TRBD1 | . | TRBV30
CASSSDRVRLYGYTF | TGTGCCAGCAGTTCCGACAGGGTCAGACTCTATGGCTACACCTTC | TRBJ1-2 | TRBD1 | . | TRBV5-6
CASSPRDRVYGYTF | TGTGCCAGCTCACCCCGGGACAGGGTCTATGGCTACACCTTC | TRBJ1-2 | TRBD1 | . | TRBV18
CASSLGGGMNIQYF | TGTGCCAGCAGCTTGGGGGGTGGCATGAACATTCAGTACTTC | TRBJ2-4 | . | . | TRBV7-9
CASSLTPREGYSNQPQHF | TGTGCCAGCAGCTTAACCCCTAGGGAGGGGTATAGCAATCAGCCCCAGCATTTT | TRBJ1-5 | . | few | TRBV7-9
CASSGYWGDNEQFF | TGTGCCAGCAGTGGGTATTGGGGGGACAATGAGCAGTTCTTC | TRBJ2-1 | . | . | TRBV6-5
CASSVGATSTAPEKLFF | TGTGCCAGCAGCGTAGGAGCGACTAGCACGGCCCCTGAAAAACTGTTTTTT | TRBJ1-4 | . | . | TRBV9
CASRVAGKQETQYF | TGTGCCAGCAGAGTAGCGGGTAAACAAGAGACCCAGTACTTC | TRBJ2-5 | TRBD2 | . | TRBV7-9
CASISGQTSTGELFF | TGTGCCAGTATATCGGGACAGACCTCCACCGGGGAGCTGTTTTTT | TRBJ2-2 | TRBD1 | . | TRBV6-5
CASSTTGWETQYF | TGTGCCAGTAGTACGACAGGCTGGGAGACCCAGTACTTC | TRBJ2-5 | . | few | TRBV19
CASSLWGTSGYNEQFF | TGTGCCAGCAGTTTATGGGGGACTAGCGGTTACAATGAGCAGTTCTTC | TRBJ2-1 | TRBD2 | . | TRBV28
CASSLSDSLGGYTF | TGTGCCAGCAGTTTATCCGACAGTCTGGGTGGCTACACCTTC | TRBJ1-2 | . | . | TRBV27